This TCR beta chain originates from a study of OX40 agonist ivuxolimab in advanced cancers. Overall study results and limits: Low normalized T-cell clonal expansion also characterized some of the nonresponders. Antigens targeted by the expanded peripheral T cells were not determined. Relative to CD4+, CD8+ T cells held more expanded clones on average.

A word on this clone: The antigen remains undetermined.

The J segment lost 2 bases and the V segment lost 5 bases, leaving 5 bases of the junction unmatched. The CDR3 is made up of 14 amino acids. Per the germline V gene, CDR1 is MNHEY and CDR2 is SVGAGI. Generated by immunoSEQ multiplex PCR, the TCRdb table keeps only in-frame clones and is missing some. The profile covers tens of thousands of clones, with around 77% appearing a single time and 5% to 6.5% taken by the ten largest. The source material was CD4+ or CD8+ T cells sorted from blood, sampled in a trial of the OX40 agonist ivuxolimab. The V and J genes are TRBV6-5 and TRBJ1-2; TRBD1 matches at 7 bases. The receptor's source is an adult with an advanced solid tumor such as melanoma, head and neck, liver or kidney cancer. The CDR3 nucleotides read TGTGCCAGCAGTCCGTTGGGACAGAACTATGGCTACACCTTC. This translates into CASSPLGQNYGYTF.